This TCR beta chain was recovered during a study of shared clonotypes between healthy human individuals. As for the study in general: The study drew on two women and three men aged 18 to 49 as donors. CD4 naive and memory got three plates each, CD8 naive two, CD8 memory one.

This clone was detected only a few times. Antigen unknown. The authors ran the assay at deep level. Generated by immunoSEQ multiplex PCR, the TCRdb table keeps only in-frame clones and is missing some. The table lists about 230,000 clones, approximately 65% of them singletons, with approximately 10% in the top ten. General study findings and limits: Memory subsets generally showed lower estimated richness than naive subsets.

Material for sequencing was memory CD4+ T cells sorted from blood. Subset reported: CD45RA-negative fraction. The receptor was isolated from a man between 25 and 39 years old in good health.

The CDR3 region is CASSPQSTALNTEAFF. The DNA for the CDR3 is TGTGCCAGCTCACCACAATCGACAGCTTTGAACACTGAAGCTTTCTTT. The chain carries TRBV18 and TRBJ1-1; perhaps TRBD1 as D (5 bases). The ends were cut back, 1 base at V and 0 bases at J, with 12 bases in the middle. The CDR3 contains 16 residues. Per germline, CDR1 KGHSH and CDR2 LQKENI.